This T cell receptor beta chain originates from a study of shared clonotypes between healthy human individuals (dated by TCRdb to about 2020). Regarding the study in general: A few men and a couple of women, aged 18 to 49 years, made up the cohort. Per donor, leukapheresis produced somewhere between about 0.8 and 9.5 billion PBMCs. For each donor, CD4 naive and CD4 memory were each given three plates, CD8 naive was given two plates, and CD8 memory was given one plate. To estimate repertoire size and how much clonotype sharing occurs between individuals, the study deeply sequenced the blood TCR repertoires of about 5 healthy adults. Libraries were prepared and TCR repertoires were sequenced by different laboratories using diverse techniques, in order to increase sequencing depth and limit assay-specific biases. Summary of the overall study and its limitations: Even with the large sequencing depth, rarefaction of the sorted-subset datasets indicated that sequencing was incomplete. Naive subsets generally had larger estimated clonotype richness than memory subsets did. Pairwise subsampling led to the expectation that sequencing depth would affect the degree of clonotype sharing among donors. Sampling was restricted to blood, and TCR repertoires in tissue are likely to differ from TCR repertoires in blood. The genetic and exposure-history diversity represented was limited by the small number of donors. Compared with non-shared clonotypes, the clonotypes found in all four sorted-subset donors had higher generation probabilities. When a few donors were compared, the shared fraction of clonotypes was around 5% for naive CD4, about 4% for naive CD8, more than 2% for memory CD4, and roughly 0.43% for memory CD8.

Using the deep immunoSEQ assay, TCR CDR3 regions were amplified from genomic DNA by multiplex PCR. For each cell subset, the extracted genomic DNA was distributed evenly across all wells of several immunoSEQ 96-well plates, and each plate served as one replicate. For sorted subsets, around 200 ng genomic DNA, equal to tens of thousands of T cell genomes, was loaded into each replicate PCR. Purified libraries were measured with a Qubit 3.0 fluorometer, size-checked on a Bioanalyzer 2100, and measured again with the KAPA Library Quantification kit. Every immunoSEQ 96-well plate was sequenced on a separate single-read 150-cycle Illumina NextSeq 550 flow cell. In the authors' own workflow: Because only junctional sequences without quality scores were contained in the immunoSEQ output, filtering matching that applied to full-length reads could not be performed. Sequences were annotated with PyIR, a Python wrapper for IgBLAST v1.9, using IMGT germline references to assign V/J genes and CDR3. Any read was removed if the V/J assignment was weak (E-value above 1e-6), the CDR3 was missing, or the read contained stop codons, out-of-frame junctions, or ambiguous translated residues. V3J clonotypes were defined as sequences sharing an identical inferred V gene, J gene, and CDR3 amino acid sequence. Percentage overlap between repertoires was calculated by dividing the number of shared unique clonotypes by the size of the smaller repertoire. RTK rarefaction, the Chao1 estimator, and Recon v2.1 estimates of unobserved clonotypes were used to assess repertoire richness. OLGA was used to compute generation probabilities for all TCRbeta clonotypes that the gDNA method yielded from a handful of donors. The table was pulled from immuneACCESS by TCRdb, which kept in-frame rearrangements only. Such tables lose some clones; where checked, under half of the loss comes from unresolved V genes, and the rest has no known cause. D and trimming were read from the DNA, whereas the V and J calls and clone size are those reported in that table. In all, the sample holds some 800,000 clones, and around 92% of those were seen once. The ten largest account for less than 25% of the sample.

The germline V gene (reference sequence) specifies SEHNR as CDR1 and FQNEAQ as CDR2. V is reduced by 1 base and J by 5 bases, leaving a spacing of 5 bases between them. From its cysteine to its phenylalanine, the CDR3 spans 13 amino acids. Just CDR3 DNA is preserved here, 39 bases in frame from base 1. With respect to this clone: Which antigen it targets is not known. Base qualities are not provided; no much larger clone lies one nucleotide away.

CD8 naive samples were obtained by positive selection for CCR7 among CD45RO-negative cells, yielding a CD45RA+CCR7+ population from which TemRA cells were excluded. Donors were healthy HIV-negative adults with no recently reported acute infections or vaccinations. Only Caucasian adults living in Nashville, Tennessee, USA were represented among the donors. Blood was obtained by leukapheresis, after which PBMCs were separated by Ficoll-Histopaque density gradient centrifugation and cryopreserved in liquid nitrogen vapor phase. Analytical flow cytometry was used to check the purity and quantity of each magnetically sorted T cell population. Genomic DNA was isolated from each sorted fraction and quantified by UV absorbance on a Nanodrop 2000c.

Sequenced: naive CD8+ T cells sorted from blood. Taken with the paper, the label for cell subset or site translates to: CD45RA+CCR7+. The chain was built from TRBV7-9 and TRBJ2-2; no D gene is confidently identified. The clonotype originates from a man aged 30 to 45 in good health. Here the CDR3 is given as CASSLVLTGELFF. The nucleotides read TGTGCCAGCAGCTTAGTTCTAACCGGGGAGCTGTTTTTT.